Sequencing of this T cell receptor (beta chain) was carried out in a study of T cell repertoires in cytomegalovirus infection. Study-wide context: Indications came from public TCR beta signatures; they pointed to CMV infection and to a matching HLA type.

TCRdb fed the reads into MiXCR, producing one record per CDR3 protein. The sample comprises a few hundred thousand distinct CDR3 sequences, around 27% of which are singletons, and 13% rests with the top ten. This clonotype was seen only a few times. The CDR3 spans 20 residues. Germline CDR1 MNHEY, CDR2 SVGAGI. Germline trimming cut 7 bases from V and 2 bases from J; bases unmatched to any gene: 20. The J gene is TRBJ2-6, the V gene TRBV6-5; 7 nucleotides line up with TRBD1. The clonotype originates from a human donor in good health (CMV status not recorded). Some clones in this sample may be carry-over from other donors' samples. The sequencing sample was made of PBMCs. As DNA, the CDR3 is TGTGCCAGCACTAAATCGTTGAGACAGGGCGGTTTGGCTGGGGCCAACGTCCTGACTTTC. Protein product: CASTKSLRQGGLAGANVLTF.